What follows is one T cell receptor (beta chain) and its context. Its antigen is unknown. The study ran its PCR with 60 Vbeta and 13 Jbeta primers. The assay was immunoSEQ multiplex PCR, and TCRdb's table has in-frame clones only and misses some. The table has about 45,000 clones, 75% to 90% seen once. The V and J ends lost 7 bases and 3 bases, in that order; junction bases with no gene match: 8. Germline V lookup: CDR1 LNHDA, CDR2 SQIVND (reference sequence). The CDR3 contains 15 residues. These data belong to a study of cytomegalovirus exposure and HLA in healthy donors. Study-wide context: Unique TCRs numbering about 85 million, obtained from HLA-typed donors, made up an early data release. Points from the study as a whole: Exclusion applied to some V segments, including TRBV6-2 and TRBV6-3, as they were indistinguishable. Earlier results showed most TCR beta V segments being productive about 87% or about 30% of the time. An analysis was carried out at a later point. It showed that HLA-associated TCR beta chains were more clonally expanded than equally common non-associated chains.

This TCR came from a middle-aged woman in good health and CMV-seropositive. Sequencing was performed on PBMCs. The V and J genes are TRBV19 and TRBJ1-4; 7 nucleotides line up with TRBD1. The CDR3 DNA follows: TGTGCCAGTAACAGGGGAGGTTCGGCTAATGAAAAACTGTTTTTT. Translating it yields CASNRGGSANEKLFF.